This paragraph reports one TCR beta chain. These data are taken from a study of blood T cell repertoires in COVID-19. The overall study: Sources were T cells, B-cell-depleted T cells, or PBMCs; the material itself was cDNA or gDNA.

Trimming took off 2 bases at V and 4 bases at J, with 18 bases between the two ends. Germline assignment: CDR1 MDHEN and CDR2 SYDVKM. This CDR3 region has 17 residues. Contact with a PCR-confirmed or clinician-diagnosed COVID-19 case occurred within 2 weeks of entry. The method was immunoSEQ multiplex PCR; TCRdb's version includes in-frame clones alone and lacks a portion of them. The top ten hold 1.2% to 1.5% of the sample, which has 350,000 to 500,000 clones, 70% to 90% seen once. This TCR was recovered from a woman between 18 and 29 years old who had been exposed to COVID-19. The sequencing input was PBMCs or T cells enriched from blood (not recorded which). The V call is TRBV28, the J call TRBJ1-5; D is possibly TRBD1 (5 bases). The CDR3 DNA reads as TGTGCCAGCAGTTTAATTCCCGGCAAGGGGTCTAATCAGCCCCAGCATTTT. Its translation is CASSLIPGKGSNQPQHF.